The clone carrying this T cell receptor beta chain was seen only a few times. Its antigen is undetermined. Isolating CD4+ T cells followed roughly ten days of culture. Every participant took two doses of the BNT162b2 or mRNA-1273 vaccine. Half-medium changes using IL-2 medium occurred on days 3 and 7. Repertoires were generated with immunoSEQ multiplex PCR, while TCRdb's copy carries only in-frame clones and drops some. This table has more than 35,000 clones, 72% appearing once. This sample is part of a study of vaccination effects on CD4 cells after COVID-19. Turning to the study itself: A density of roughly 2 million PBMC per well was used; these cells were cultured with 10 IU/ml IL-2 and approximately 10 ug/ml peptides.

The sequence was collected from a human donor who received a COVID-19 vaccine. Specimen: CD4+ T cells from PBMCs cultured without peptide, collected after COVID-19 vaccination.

CDR3 in DNA: TGCGCCAGCAGTGAGAGGGTAGATACGCAGTATTTT. Translated, it gives CASSERVDTQYF. V usage is TRBV10-1 and J usage is TRBJ2-3; D not certain. Per the germline V gene, CDR1 is WNHNN and CDR2 is SYGVQD (reference sequence). Trimming stripped 2 bases from V and 5 bases from J, with 5 bases between. This CDR3 is 12 amino acids long.